A selection of T cell receptor beta chains follows, all from one sample in a study of cytotoxic CD8 clonotypes in ibrutinib-treated CLL. Assay: immunoSEQ multiplex PCR; the TCRdb copy retains only in-frame clones and omits some. The data show approximately 200,000 clones, approximately 72% seen once. Sequencing was performed on PBMCs, taken after 24 months of ibrutinib treatment. These receptor sequences come from a human donor with chronic lymphocytic leukemia. Each CDR3 is given with its conserved first and last residue. The D gene is left open where the match is weak. Where a row states a size, it is once, few, many or the class of an expanded clone; other rows omit it.

D,length,V,size,J,CDR3,DNA
.,17,TRBV25-1,.,TRBJ2-2,CASSGPRGTGPTGELFF,TGTGCCAGCAGTGGCCCAAGGGGGACGGGGCCTACCGGGGAGCTGTTTTTT
TRBD1,15,TRBV9,.,TRBJ2-7,CASSVGGQVVYEQYF,TGTGCCAGCAGCGTAGGGGGACAGGTCGTGTACGAGCAGTACTTC
TRBD1,14,TRBV7-2,few,TRBJ2-5,CASSMNRGQETQYF,TGTGCCAGCAGCATGAACAGGGGGCAAGAGACCCAGTACTTC
.,13,TRBV30,.,TRBJ2-3,CAWSSAGTDTQYF,TGTGCCTGGAGTTCAGCGGGCACAGATACGCAGTATTTT
.,14,TRBV5-6,.,TRBJ2-1,CASGERDGYNEQFF,TGTGCCAGCGGTGAACGGGACGGTTACAATGAGCAGTTCTTC
.,14,TRBV7-3,.,TRBJ2-3,CASSLLASSDTQYF,TGTGCCAGCAGCTTACTGGCTAGCTCAGATACGCAGTATTTT
.,13,TRBV4-3,.,TRBJ2-7,CASSQTSVSEQYF,TGCGCCAGCAGCCAAACGTCGGTAAGCGAGCAGTACTTC
TRBD2,16,TRBV5-6,.,TRBJ2-7,CASSDPGSGRAYEQYF,TGTGCCAGCAGCGACCCGGGTAGCGGGAGGGCCTACGAGCAGTACTTC
TRBD2,20,TRBV4-3,.,TRBJ2-7,CASSQDTVTDESGSRGEQYF,TGCGCCAGCAGCCAAGATACCGTTACAGATGAAAGCGGGAGTAGGGGCGAGCAGTACTTC
.,12,TRBV7-2,.,TRBJ1-2,CASSFTYYGYTF,TGTGCCAGCAGCTTTACATACTATGGCTACACCTTC
.,11,TRBV7-2,.,TRBJ2-7,CASSQYYEQYF,TGTGCCAGCAGCCAATACTACGAGCAGTACTTC
.,15,TRBV27,.,TRBJ2-1,CASSLYGDTYNEQFF,TGTGCCAGCAGTTTGTACGGGGACACCTACAATGAGCAGTTCTTC
.,16,TRBV19,once,TRBJ1-3,CASSSPAGISGNTIYF,TGTGCCAGTAGCTCCCCCGCAGGGATTTCTGGAAACACCATATATTTT
.,13,TRBV7-2,.,TRBJ2-1,CASSLGRNNEQFF,TGTGCCAGCAGCTTAGGTAGAAACAATGAGCAGTTCTTC
.,15,TRBV7-3,.,TRBJ2-1,CASSLVSDTYNEQFF,TGTGCCAGCAGCTTAGTTAGCGATACCTACAATGAGCAGTTCTTC
TRBD2,18,TRBV7-9,.,TRBJ2-1,CASSLAKRGLAVHNEQFF,TGTGCCAGCAGCTTAGCTAAACGAGGACTAGCGGTACACAATGAGCAGTTCTTC
.,13,TRBV7-3,few,TRBJ1-1,CASSQDSYTEAFF,TGTGCCAGCAGCCAGGACAGCTACACTGAAGCTTTCTTT
TRBD1,13,TRBV5-1,.,TRBJ2-1,CASSSRDRGPSFF,TGCGCCAGCAGCTCCCGGGACAGGGGCCCCTCGTTCTTC
TRBD2,13,TRBV10-1,few,TRBJ2-1,CASGLAGLNEQFF,TGCGCCAGCGGGCTAGCGGGATTGAATGAGCAGTTCTTC
.,14,TRBV5-6,.,TRBJ2-3,CASRGGWSTDTQYF,TGTGCCAGCAGAGGGGGTTGGAGCACAGATACGCAGTATTTT
TRBD2,16,TRBV27,once,TRBJ2-7,CASSFLFGAGEHEQYF,TGTGCCAGCAGTTTCCTCTTTGGGGCGGGAGAGCACGAGCAGTACTTC
.,15,TRBV7-2,.,TRBJ1-5,CASRPGQSGNQPQHF,TGTGCCAGCAGGCCGGGACAATCTGGCAATCAGCCCCAGCATTTT
.,12,TRBV28,few,TRBJ1-5,CASSSGTYASIF,TGTGCCAGCAGTTCTGGGACCTATGCTTCAATTTTT
.,15,TRBV7-2,few,TRBJ1-5,CASTIPGFSNQPQHF,TGTGCCAGCACTATTCCGGGATTTAGCAATCAGCCCCAGCATTTT
.,14,TRBV18,once,TRBJ1-1,CASSRGRMNTEAFF,TGTGCCAGCTCACGAGGAAGAATGAACACTGAAGCTTTCTTT
.,17,TRBV15,.,TRBJ2-7,CATSRGAGVGFSYEQYF,TGTGCCACCAGCAGAGGGGCGGGTGTCGGATTCTCCTACGAGCAGTACTTC
.,15,TRBV6-1,medium-sized,TRBJ2-3,CASSGVAGTTDTQYF,TGTGCCAGCAGTGGAGTGGCGGGGACCACAGATACGCAGTATTTT
.,16,TRBV5-4,.,TRBJ2-3,CASSQAIGQTTDTQYF,TGTGCCAGCAGCCAAGCGATCGGACAGACCACAGATACGCAGTATTTT
.,12,TRBV30,.,TRBJ2-7,CAWSVVGYEQYF,TGTGCCTGGAGTGTAGTGGGTTACGAGCAGTACTTC
TRBD2,15,TRBV29-1,.,TRBJ2-1,CSVEGRSGRSNEQFF,TGCAGCGTTGAAGGTCGGAGCGGGAGGTCGAATGAGCAGTTCTTC
.,13,TRBV6-1,.,TRBJ1-1,CASSVGLNTEAFF,TGTGCCAGCAGTGTAGGGTTGAACACTGAAGCTTTCTTT
.,15,TRBV2,.,TRBJ2-2,CASTKLGQVTGELFF,TGTGCCAGCACTAAACTCGGACAAGTAACCGGGGAGCTGTTTTTT
.,17,TRBV11-1,.,TRBJ2-7,CASSLDLLGGTSYEQYF,TGTGCCAGCAGCTTAGATCTCCTTGGGGGCACCTCCTACGAGCAGTACTTC
.,13,TRBV4-1,once,TRBJ2-2,CASSHFLNGELFF,TGCGCCAGCAGCCATTTTCTTAACGGGGAGCTGTTTTTT
TRBD2,18,TRBV9,once,TRBJ2-7,CASSVGLAGGLRTREQYF,TGTGCCAGCAGCGTAGGACTAGCGGGAGGACTACGGACGCGGGAGCAGTACTTC
TRBD1,16,TRBV19,.,TRBJ1-2,CASSAPRQGAIYGYTF,TGTGCCAGTAGTGCCCCCCGACAGGGGGCCATCTATGGCTACACCTTC
TRBD2,16,TRBV9,.,TRBJ2-2,CASSTWTSLNTGELFF,TGTGCCAGCAGCACTTGGACTAGCCTAAACACCGGGGAGCTGTTTTTT
.,12,TRBV29-1,.,TRBJ1-1,CSVERGRTEAFF,TGCAGCGTTGAAAGGGGTCGTACTGAAGCTTTCTTT
.,14,TRBV10-3,.,TRBJ2-7,CAISGSGNHYEQYF,TGTGCCATCAGTGGTAGCGGCAACCACTACGAGCAGTACTTC
.,13,TRBV30,.,TRBJ2-2,CAWSNRRSGELFF,TGTGCCTGGAGTAACAGGAGGTCCGGGGAGCTGTTTTTT
.,17,TRBV2,.,TRBJ2-2,CASSAKTGTSNTGELFF,TGTGCCAGCAGTGCAAAGACCGGGACATCGAACACCGGGGAGCTGTTTTTT
.,14,TRBV9,.,TRBJ1-2,CASSVKWQIYGYTF,TGTGCCAGCAGCGTAAAATGGCAGATCTATGGCTACACCTTC
TRBD1,15,TRBV7-2,.,TRBJ1-2,CASSLLGQGVEGYTF,TGTGCCAGCAGCTTATTAGGACAGGGGGTGGAAGGCTACACCTTC
.,14,TRBV2,.,TRBJ2-3,CASIVASHRDTQYF,TGTGCCAGCATCGTGGCAAGCCACCGCGATACGCAGTATTTT
.,13,TRBV10-2,.,TRBJ2-7,CASAISGGYEQYF,TGCGCCAGCGCGATCTCTGGGGGCTACGAGCAGTACTTC